This T cell receptor (beta chain) comes out of a study of T-cell reconstitution after alpha-beta-depleted transplantation in children. This CDR3 is built from 21 residues. CDR1 and CDR2 from the germline V gene are SGHAT and FQNNGV. Unmatched junction bases numbered 12, after V lost 0 bases and J lost 0 bases. This clonotype was observed at least ten times. Its target is not known. Study-wide results and caveats: High day-60 TCRbeta diversity in some patients came from surviving recipient T cells and thymic progenitors.

Preparation of the TCRbeta library used unique molecular identifiers. Each CDR3 protein is one row after TCRdb ran MiXCR on the PCR reads. The table records about 260,000 distinct CDR3 sequences, 7.5% to 9.5% of them present only once. The source of this sequence is a male patient younger than 18 who had a stem cell transplant for acute lymphoblastic leukemia, so the T cells may come from the graft donor. This chain joins TRBV11-2 and TRBJ2-4, with 12 bases matching TRBD2. Specimen: PBMCs, mostly from graft donor cells, collected 180 days after TCRalphabeta/CD19-depleted stem cell transplant. CDR3 protein: CASSLDLSTSGRILAKNIQYF. CDR3 in DNA: TGTGCCAGCAGCTTAGATCTTTCAACTAGCGGGAGGATACTAGCCAAAAACATTCAGTACTTC.